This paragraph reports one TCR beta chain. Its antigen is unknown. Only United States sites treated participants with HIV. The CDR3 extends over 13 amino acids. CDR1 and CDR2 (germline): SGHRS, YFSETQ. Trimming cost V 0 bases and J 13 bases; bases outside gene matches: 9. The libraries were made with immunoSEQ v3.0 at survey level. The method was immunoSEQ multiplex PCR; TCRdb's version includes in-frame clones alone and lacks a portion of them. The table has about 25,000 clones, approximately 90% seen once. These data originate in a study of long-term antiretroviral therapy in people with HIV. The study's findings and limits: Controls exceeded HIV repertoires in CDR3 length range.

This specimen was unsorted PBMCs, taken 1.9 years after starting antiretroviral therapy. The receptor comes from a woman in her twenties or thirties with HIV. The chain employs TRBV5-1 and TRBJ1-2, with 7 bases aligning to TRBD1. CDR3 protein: CASSLESRPGGTF. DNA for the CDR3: TGCGCCAGCAGCTTGGAATCTAGGCCAGGGGGCACCTTC.